The clone carrying this T cell receptor beta chain was recorded only once. Then a second PCR, running about 6 to 12 cycles, was carried out with a sample-barcoded 5' primer and a J-beta primer mix. Every sample gave at least 2.5 million paired-end reads containing CDR3. TCRdb redid the calling of the 5' RACE reads with MiXCR, one entry per CDR3 protein. The sample includes nearly 1 million distinct CDR3 sequences, roughly 51% of them seen just once. These data are taken from a study of blood T cells in healthy people across ages. The CDR3 spans 14 residues. Trimming left V 1 base short and J 0 bases short, with 6 bases between. Germline CDR1 LGHDT, CDR2 YNNKEL (reference sequence).

The chain uses TRBV3-1 and TRBJ1-1; TRBD1 might be the D (6 bases). The TCR sequence derives from a woman aged 60-70 years in good health. The source material was blood. The CDR3 coding sequence is TGTGCCAGCAGCCAAGCAGGGGTGAACACTGAAGCTTTCTTT. Translation gives CASSQAGVNTEAFF.